This is a list of T cell receptor beta chains from one sample in a study of T cell responses to AZD1222 COVID-19 vaccine. Libraries were prepared by immunoSEQ multiplex PCR; TCRdb keeps only in-frame clonotypes and omits some of them. The sample comprises 120,000 or so clones, around 90% of which are singletons, and around 5.8% rests with the top ten. Sequenced material: peripheral blood, taken on day 0 of AZD1222 vaccination. The source is an adult in good health. CDR3s include the opening cysteine and the closing phenylalanine or tryptophan. The D gene is left open where the match is weak. Size is stated for part of the rows, as once, few or many counts, or as a class when the clone is expanded.

v_gene: TRBV14; d_gene: TRBD1; abundance: -; j_gene: TRBJ1-2; CDR3nt: TGTGCCAGCAGCCCGCCAGGGGGTTCATCTCTCTATGGCTACACCTTC; CDR3aa: CASSPPGGSSLYGYTF
v_gene: TRBV7-2; d_gene: -; abundance: -; j_gene: TRBJ1-1; CDR3nt: TGTGCCAGCAGCTCCTACACTGAAGCTTTCTTT; CDR3aa: CASSSYTEAFF
v_gene: TRBV7-9; d_gene: TRBD1; abundance: once; j_gene: TRBJ2-3; CDR3nt: TGTGCCAGCAGCTTAGGGGACAGTAGCACAGATACGCAGTATTTT; CDR3aa: CASSLGDSSTDTQYF
v_gene: TRBV5-4; d_gene: TRBD1; abundance: -; j_gene: TRBJ1-4; CDR3nt: TGTGCCAGCAGCTTGAGGGGGCCGAATGAAAAACTGTTTTTT; CDR3aa: CASSLRGPNEKLFF
v_gene: TRBV2; d_gene: -; abundance: -; j_gene: TRBJ2-1; CDR3nt: TGTGCCAGCAGTGAAGATAGCTCCTACAATGAGCAGTTCTTC; CDR3aa: CASSEDSSYNEQFF
v_gene: TRBV11-2; d_gene: TRBD1; abundance: -; j_gene: TRBJ2-7; CDR3nt: TGTGCCAGCAGCTCAACCCAGGGGGTCGAGCAGTACTTC; CDR3aa: CASSSTQGVEQYF
v_gene: TRBV20-1; d_gene: -; abundance: -; j_gene: TRBJ1-4; CDR3nt: TGCAGTGTTAAAAACGGGCGAAAACTGTTTTTT; CDR3aa: CSVKNGRKLFF
v_gene: TRBV9; d_gene: -; abundance: -; j_gene: TRBJ1-1; CDR3nt: TGTGCCAGCAGCGTAGGAAGGACGGGCGTCGGAGGGGACACTGAAGCTTTCTTT; CDR3aa: CASSVGRTGVGGDTEAFF
v_gene: TRBV6-5; d_gene: -; abundance: few; j_gene: TRBJ1-5; CDR3nt: TGTGCCAGCAGTTACTCCTTCCGGGATCAGCCCCAGCATTTT; CDR3aa: CASSYSFRDQPQHF
v_gene: TRBV29-1; d_gene: TRBD2; abundance: -; j_gene: TRBJ2-1; CDR3nt: TGCAGCTCGCTCGCTAGCGGGAGTGCGCAGTTCTTC; CDR3aa: CSSLASGSAQFF
v_gene: TRBV27; d_gene: TRBD1; abundance: once; j_gene: TRBJ2-1; CDR3nt: TGTGCCAGCATCAGCTTACCGGGACAGGGAAACGATGAGCAGTTCTTC; CDR3aa: CASISLPGQGNDEQFF
v_gene: TRBV7-8; d_gene: -; abundance: once; j_gene: TRBJ1-1; CDR3nt: TGTGCCAGCAGCGTCTCGGGGACTGAAGCTTTCTTT; CDR3aa: CASSVSGTEAFF
v_gene: TRBV27; d_gene: -; abundance: -; j_gene: TRBJ1-5; CDR3nt: TGTGCCAGCAGTTTCCGGGCCCAGGGGCCCCAGCATTTT; CDR3aa: CASSFRAQGPQHF
v_gene: TRBV5-4; d_gene: -; abundance: few; j_gene: TRBJ1-3; CDR3nt: TGTGCCAGCAGCCCCGACGGCCACTCTGGAAACACCATATATTTT; CDR3aa: CASSPDGHSGNTIYF
v_gene: TRBV7-2; d_gene: -; abundance: -; j_gene: TRBJ2-2; CDR3nt: TGTGCCAGCAGGACGGGGATTGGTGCCGGGGAGCTGTTTTTT; CDR3aa: CASRTGIGAGELFF
v_gene: TRBV28; d_gene: -; abundance: -; j_gene: TRBJ2-1; CDR3nt: TGTGCCAGCAGTTTATCGTACAATGAGCAGTTCTTC; CDR3aa: CASSLSYNEQFF
v_gene: TRBV25-1; d_gene: TRBD1; abundance: -; j_gene: TRBJ1-1; CDR3nt: TGTGCCAGCAGGGGGGACAGCCGGGCTTTCTTT; CDR3aa: CASRGDSRAFF
v_gene: TRBV7-3; d_gene: -; abundance: -; j_gene: TRBJ1-1; CDR3nt: TGTGCCAGCAGCCCTTACGCCAGTGGGACTGAAGCTTTCTTT; CDR3aa: CASSPYASGTEAFF
v_gene: TRBV7-8; d_gene: -; abundance: -; j_gene: TRBJ1-2; CDR3nt: TGTGCCAGCAGCTTAGTTCCAGGGGATATGGGCTACACCTTC; CDR3aa: CASSLVPGDMGYTF
v_gene: TRBV5-1; d_gene: -; abundance: -; j_gene: TRBJ2-7; CDR3nt: TGCGCCAGCAGCGGTATAAATTCCCACGAGCAGTACTTC; CDR3aa: CASSGINSHEQYF
v_gene: TRBV4-2; d_gene: -; abundance: -; j_gene: TRBJ1-5; CDR3nt: TGTGCCAGCAGCCAAGGGGATAACGGCGGGATCAGCAATCAGCCCCAGCATTTT; CDR3aa: CASSQGDNGGISNQPQHF
v_gene: TRBV7-3; d_gene: -; abundance: -; j_gene: TRBJ1-6; CDR3nt: TGTGCCAGCAGCTCCGACCCCAATTCACCCCTCCACTTT; CDR3aa: CASSSDPNSPLHF
v_gene: TRBV7-2; d_gene: -; abundance: few; j_gene: TRBJ1-2; CDR3nt: TGTGCCAGCAGCTTGCAGTCCGTGAACTATGGCTACACCTTC; CDR3aa: CASSLQSVNYGYTF
v_gene: TRBV6-5; d_gene: -; abundance: -; j_gene: TRBJ1-1; CDR3nt: TGTGCCAGCAAGATTCCGGGTACCACTGAAGCTTTCTTT; CDR3aa: CASKIPGTTEAFF
v_gene: TRBV11-2; d_gene: TRBD2; abundance: -; j_gene: TRBJ2-1; CDR3nt: TGTGCCAGCAGCTTAGGTGTCGGGACTAGCGGGGCGAATGAGCAGTTCTTC; CDR3aa: CASSLGVGTSGANEQFF
v_gene: TRBV4-1; d_gene: -; abundance: -; j_gene: TRBJ2-1; CDR3nt: TGCGCCAGCAGCCGCCCTGGGCGGGGTAACTACAATGAGCAGTTCTTC; CDR3aa: CASSRPGRGNYNEQFF
v_gene: TRBV6-5; d_gene: -; abundance: once; j_gene: TRBJ1-6; CDR3nt: TGTGCCAGCAGTTACGGTCTTCGCGTCTATAATTCACCCCTCCACTTT; CDR3aa: CASSYGLRVYNSPLHF
v_gene: TRBV6-2/TRBV6-3; d_gene: -; abundance: -; j_gene: TRBJ2-5; CDR3nt: TGTGCCAGCAGTTACGGGGGTTTAGAGACCCAGTACTTC; CDR3aa: CASSYGGLETQYF
v_gene: TRBV18; d_gene: TRBD2; abundance: -; j_gene: TRBJ2-2; CDR3nt: TGTGCCAGCTCACCGGGACTAGCGGACCTGAACACCGGGGAGCTGTTTTTT; CDR3aa: CASSPGLADLNTGELFF
v_gene: TRBV19; d_gene: -; abundance: once; j_gene: TRBJ1-5; CDR3nt: TGTGCCAGTAGTATTGGAGCAGGGAGGTCAAATCAGCCCCAGCATTTT; CDR3aa: CASSIGAGRSNQPQHF
v_gene: TRBV28; d_gene: TRBD2; abundance: few; j_gene: TRBJ2-7; CDR3nt: TGTGCCAGCAGTGGAGGGACTAGCGGAGAGCAGTACTTC; CDR3aa: CASSGGTSGEQYF
v_gene: TRBV4-1; d_gene: -; abundance: -; j_gene: TRBJ1-2; CDR3nt: TGCGCCAGCAGCCAAGGGTTTAGGGAGTTCGACGGCTACACCTTC; CDR3aa: CASSQGFREFDGYTF